Presented here are 13 T cell receptor beta chains from one specimen sequenced in a study of T-cell reconstitution after alpha-beta-depleted transplantation in children. Unique molecular identifiers featured in how the TCRbeta library was prepared. TCRdb reprocessed the PCR reads with MiXCR, giving one entry per CDR3 protein. The sample contains around 440,000 distinct CDR3 sequences, around 16% of which appear only once. The sequences come from PBMCs, mostly from graft donor cells, collected 360 days after TCRalphabeta/CD19-depleted stem cell transplant. These receptors were obtained from a boy under three years old who had a stem cell transplant for Wiskott-Aldrich syndrome, so the T cells may come from the graft donor.

This chain links TRBV7-6 with TRBJ2-2; TRBD1 matches 9 bases. Looked up from germline, CDR1 is SGHVS and CDR2 is FNYEAQ. J gave up 6 bases and V 2 bases, and 4 bases lay outside the gene matches. The CDR3 extends over 15 amino acids. DNA for the CDR3: TGTGCCAGCAGCTTATACACAGGGGGCCCCGGGGAGCTGTTTTTT. This sequence encodes CASSLYTGGPGELFF.

This clonotype was picked up many times. This chain joins TRBV12-3 or TRBV12-4 and TRBJ2-7; tentatively, D is TRBD1 (7 bases). The CDR3 sequence is 13 residues long. The V gene lost 6 bases and the J gene lost 4 bases, with 13 bases spanning the gap. In DNA form, the CDR3 reads TGTGCCAGCAGCCGCGGGACAGCTTACGAGCAGTACTTC. Protein sequence: CASSRGTAYEQYF.

The V call is TRBV5-6, the J call TRBJ2-7; D unclear. The germline gives CDR1 SGHDT, CDR2 YYEEEE. Trimming pared 0 bases from V and 0 bases from J, leaving 13 bases between. The CDR3 extends over 16 amino acids. The CDR3 DNA reads TGTGCCAGCAGCTTGGTGTTCCGCGGCCACTCCTACGAGCAGTACTTC. It yields the protein CASSLVFRGHSYEQYF.

The chain employs TRBV5-1 and TRBJ2-5, with D perhaps matching TRBD1 (5 bases). The germline V gene has CDR1 SGHRS and CDR2 YFSETQ. Trimming took off 0 bases at V and 5 bases at J, with 11 bases between the two ends. This CDR3 has 14 amino acids. Here the CDR3 DNA reads TGCGCCAGCAGCTTGGAGGGGCCCGGGGAGACCCAGTACTTC. This translates into CASSLEGPGETQYF. Complete variable domain (other parts from reference TRBV5-1 and TRBJ2-5): KAGVTQTPRYLIKTRGQQVTLSCSPISGHRSVSWYQQTPGQGLQFLFEYFSETQRNKGNFPGRFSGRQFSNSRSEMNVSTLELGDSALYLCASSLEGPGETQYFGPGTRLLVL.

This clonotype was observed a handful of times. The chain employs TRBV12-3 or TRBV12-4 and TRBJ1-1, with unresolved D. Trimming left V 8 bases short and J 4 bases short, with 14 bases between. The CDR3 totals 13 residues. Here the CDR3 DNA reads TGTGCCAGCGGTACAAGATTCTCCACTGAAGCTTTCTTT. It is translated as CASGTRFSTEAFF.

V is TRBV12-3 or TRBV12-4 and J is TRBJ2-7, with TRBD2 identical over 9 bases. The CDR3 loop spans 16 amino acids. Germline trimming cut 6 bases from V and 3 bases from J; bases unmatched to any gene: 12. CDR3 DNA sequence: TGTGCCAGCAGCAAGATTAGGACTAGCGTCGGCTACGAGCAGTACTTC. Protein sequence: CASSKIRTSVGYEQYF.

This clonotype has more than one count but fewer than ten. V and J are TRBV7-6 and TRBJ2-1; 9 nucleotides line up with TRBD1. Trimming at V came to 4 bases and at J to 4 bases, leaving 11 bases not matched to a gene. The CDR3 has 17 residues. Looked up from germline, CDR1 is SGHVS and CDR2 is FNYEAQ. The CDR3 region has the DNA TGTGCCAGCAGCTCCAAACCCGGGACAGGGATTTACAATGAGCAGTTCTTC. It translates to CASSSKPGTGIYNEQFF. Together with reference TRBV7-6 and TRBJ2-1, the CDR3 gives the full variable domain: GAGVSQSPRYKVTKRGQDVALRCDPISGHVSLYWYRQALGQGPEFLTYFNYEAQQDKSGLPNDRFSAERPEGSISTLTIQRTEQRDSAMYRCASSSKPGTGIYNEQFFGPGTRLTVL.

The V gene is TRBV12-3 or TRBV12-4, the J gene TRBJ2-7; 8 bases line up with TRBD2. Germline trimming cut 5 bases from V and 2 bases from J; bases unmatched to any gene: 8. The CDR3 loop spans 15 amino acids. The CDR3 reads CASSPGLAKPYEQYF. The CDR3, as DNA: TGTGCCAGCAGTCCCGGACTAGCAAAACCCTACGAGCAGTACTTC.

The table lists this clonotype with a few counts. The V and J genes are TRBV14 and TRBJ2-1; either TRBD1 or TRBD2 may fit D (5 bases each). The CDR3 is made up of 13 amino acids. V was pared by 5 bases and J by 9 bases, with 14 bases between. Germline V gene data show CDR1 as SGHDN and CDR2 as FVKESK. CDR3: CASSSVGTGEQFF. The CDR3 DNA sequence: TGTGCCAGCAGCTCCGTGGGGACGGGTGAGCAGTTCTTC.

This clonotype was counted only a few times. The CDR3 DNA is TGTGCCAGCAGTGAACCTAGCGGGAGTAGTACCGGGGAGCTGTTTTTT. This gives the protein CASSEPSGSSTGELFF. The chain recombines TRBV2 with TRBJ2-2; 10 nucleotides agree with TRBD2. The germline gives CDR1 SNHLY, CDR2 FYNNEI. The ends lost 2 bases at V and 5 bases at J; junction bases unmatched: 5. The length of the CDR3 is 16 residues.

The rearrangement uses TRBV5-4 and TRBJ2-3; 7 nucleotides line up with TRBD2. The V gene end was trimmed by 0 bases and the J gene end by 3 bases; junction bases not matched to a gene: 1. Looked up from germline, CDR1 is SGHNT and CDR2 is YYREEE (reference sequence). The CDR3 runs 14 residues. In DNA form, the CDR3 reads TGTGCCAGCAGCTTGGGGCGGGAGACAGATACGCAGTATTTT. This gives the protein CASSLGRETDTQYF.

The chain carries TRBV24-1 and TRBJ2-1; perhaps D is TRBD1 or TRBD2 (5 bases each). CDR3 length: 14 amino acids. Per germline, CDR1 KGHDR and CDR2 SFDVKD. V was trimmed by 5 bases and J by 2 bases, leaving 9 bases between them. The CDR3 coding sequence is TGTGCCACCAGTGGCCAGGGACCCTACAATGAGCAGTTCTTC. Translation: CATSGQGPYNEQFF.

This clonotype showed up just a few times. The chain couples TRBV7-2 to TRBJ2-7; D is possibly TRBD2 (5 bases). Germline CDR1 and CDR2: SGHTA and FQGNSA. V lost 5 bases, J lost 7 bases, and 12 bases lay in between. The CDR3 length is 12 residues. CDR3 residues: CASSRTRGEQYF. In nucleotides, the CDR3 is TGTGCCAGCAGCCGGACCAGAGGGGAGCAGTACTTC. Full variable domain (outside the CDR3, taken from reference TRBV7-2 and TRBJ2-7): GAGVSQSPSNKVTEKGKDVELRCDPISGHTALYWYRQSLGQGLEFLIYFQGNSAPDKSGLPSDRFSAERTGGSVSTLTIQRTQQEDSAVYLCASSRTRGEQYFGPGTRLTVT.